Below are 16 T cell receptor beta chains sequenced from a single sample in a study of long-term antiretroviral therapy in people with HIV. Sequencing used immunoSEQ v3.0 at survey level. Only in-frame clones appear in the TCRdb table, and some are missing; sequencing was by immunoSEQ multiplex PCR. The table lists roughly 12,000 clones, 82% of them singletons. Specimen: unsorted PBMCs, collected just over 8 years after starting antiretroviral therapy. The receptor set was obtained from a man aged 45-65 years with HIV.

This clone was picked up one time. At one end, the junction sequence differs from germline, possibly due to a read error. This CDR3 is CASGLAGGPTGELFF. Written as DNA, the CDR3 is TGTGCCAGCGGCTTAGCGGGGGGGCCCACCGGGGAGCTGTTTTTT. This sequence joins TRBV7-9 and TRBJ2-2; TRBD2 agrees at 11 bases. The CDR3 consists of 15 residues. Germline V gene data show CDR1 as SEHNR and CDR2 as FQNEAQ (reference sequence).

CDR3 bases: TGTGCCAGCAGGGGCAGGGACCAAGAGACCCAGTACTTC. It yields the protein CASRGRDQETQYF. The chain is built from TRBV7-9 and TRBJ2-5; maybe TRBD1 (5 bases). V lost 6 bases, J lost 0 bases, and 8 bases lay in between. This CDR3 region has 13 residues. The germline CDR1 and CDR2 sequences are SEHNR and FQNEAQ (reference sequence).

The chain combines TRBV27 with TRBJ2-3; D is possibly TRBD2 (5 bases). The ends were cut back, 0 bases at V and 7 bases at J, with 17 bases in the middle. Germline V gene lookup returns CDR1 MNHEY and CDR2 SMNVEV (reference sequence). The CDR3 has 16 residues. CDR3 nucleotide sequence: TGTGCCAGCAGTTTATCCGGGCCCACGGGGTCAAATACGCAGTATTTT. Translating gives CASSLSGPTGSNTQYF.

This clone was seen a handful of times. V is TRBV13 and J is TRBJ1-4; a weak D match, TRBD1 (5 bases). The V gene lost 0 bases and the J gene lost 4 bases, with 15 bases spanning the gap. CDR1 PRHDT and CDR2 FYEKMQ come from the germline V gene (reference sequence). The CDR3 sequence is 17 residues long. CDR3 bases: TGTGCCAGCAGCTTAGGATCGTATGGGACTTATAATGAAAAACTGTTTTTT. Its protein product is CASSLGSYGTYNEKLFF.

V is TRBV5-4 and J is TRBJ2-2; no reliable D call. In germline, CDR1 is SGHNT, CDR2 YYREEE (reference sequence). Trimming took off 7 bases at V and 1 base at J, with 14 bases between the two ends. The CDR3 covers 15 residues. DNA for the CDR3: TGTGCCAGCGGTAAGGGTTTGGAGAACACCGGGGAGCTGTTTTTT. It encodes CASGKGLENTGELFF.

CDR3 residues: CASSSFTGFTDTQYF. For the CDR3, the DNA is TGTGCCAGCAGCTCCTTTACAGGTTTCACGGATACGCAGTATTTT. The rearrangement uses TRBV7-9 and TRBJ2-3, with D possibly TRBD1 on 5 matching bases. CDR1 is SEHNR, CDR2 FQNEAQ, per germline (reference sequence). The length of the CDR3 is 15 residues. The germline V and J ends were trimmed by 4 bases and 6 bases, with 17 bases remaining between them.

The chain uses TRBV9 and TRBJ2-7, with TRBD1 matching 8 bases. This CDR3 has 14 amino acids. Looked up from germline, CDR1 is SGDLS and CDR2 is YYNGEE. V lost 0 bases, J lost 6 bases, and 5 bases stayed unmatched. In DNA, the CDR3 is TGTGCCAGCAGCGTAGGGACAGGGAAGGCCGAGCAGTACTTC. Amino acids: CASSVGTGKAEQYF.

The chain carries TRBV29-1 and TRBJ1-2; D gene unclear. V was cut by 5 bases and J by 2 bases, with 9 bases left in between. Germline V gene data show CDR1 as SQVTM and CDR2 as ANQGSEA. The CDR3 loop spans 12 amino acids. The CDR3 DNA follows: TGCAGCGTTTTGACATCAAACTATGGCTACACCTTC. It yields the protein CSVLTSNYGYTF.

The V call is TRBV5-6, the J call TRBJ2-2; the D is unclear. CDR1 and CDR2 from the germline V gene are SGHDT and YYEEEE. Trimming stripped 0 bases from V and 3 bases from J, with 9 bases between. The CDR3 is 15 residues long. The CDR3 DNA is TGTGCCAGCAGCTTGGTCCCGGATTACACCGGGGAGCTGTTTTTT. It yields the protein CASSLVPDYTGELFF.

The V and J genes are TRBV13 and TRBJ2-3; D might be TRBD1 (5 bases). V was cut by 5 bases and J by 2 bases, with 23 bases left in between. Germline V gene sequence: CDR1 PRHDT, CDR2 FYEKMQ (reference sequence). CDR3 length: 18 amino acids. The CDR3, as DNA: TGTGCCAGCAGCCCCTCAGGACACCCGGCGTTTCACACAGATACGCAGTATTTT. This encodes CASSPSGHPAFHTDTQYF.

J is TRBJ1-5 and V is TRBV2; TRBD1 agrees at 11 bases. Germline V gene data show CDR1 as SNHLY and CDR2 as FYNNEI. This CDR3 spans 16 amino acids. The junction had 5 bases not matched to a gene; V was cut back by 4 bases and J by 3 bases. CDR3 sequence reads: CASSAPGQGVNQPQHF. In nucleotides, the CDR3 is TGTGCCAGCAGTGCCCCGGGACAGGGGGTCAATCAGCCCCAGCATTTT.

The chain combines TRBV30 with TRBJ2-7; weak D call: TRBD2 (6 bases). Deletions cut 2 bases from V and 3 bases from J, with 8 bases between. Germline V gives CDR1 GTSNPN, CDR2 SVGIG (reference sequence). The CDR3 is 12 amino acids. CDR3 amino acids: CAWSPEGYEQYF. CDR3 DNA sequence: TGTGCCTGGAGTCCGGAGGGCTACGAGCAGTACTTC.

This chain joins TRBV19 and TRBJ2-7, with 10 bases fitting TRBD2. Trimming cost V 3 bases and J 6 bases; bases outside gene matches: 8. The CDR3 is made up of 15 amino acids. In germline, CDR1 is LNHDA, CDR2 SQIVND (reference sequence). The CDR3 nucleotides read TGTGCCAGTAGTATGCTAGCGGGGGACCCCGGCGAGCAGTACTTC. Amino acid sequence: CASSMLAGDPGEQYF.

The chain has TRBV7-2 and TRBJ1-3, with 7 positions matching TRBD1. The CDR3 has 17 residues. CDR1 is SGHTA, CDR2 FQGNSA, per germline. J lost 0 bases, V lost 5 bases, and 10 bases had no gene match. The CDR3 DNA sequence: TGTGCCAGCAGCGTGGGCAGGGGGGTCTTCTCTGGAAACACCATATATTTT. As protein: CASSVGRGVFSGNTIYF. The whole variable domain, filled in from reference TRBV7-2 and TRBJ1-3, reads GAGVSQSPSNKVTEKGKDVELRCDPISGHTALYWYRQSLGQGLEFLIYFQGNSAPDKSGLPSDRFSAERTGGSVSTLTIQRTQQEDSAVYLCASSVGRGVFSGNTIYFGEGSWLTVV.

V and J are TRBV6-6 and TRBJ1-4; no reliable D call. The CDR3 contains 12 residues. Germline assignment: CDR1 MNHNY and CDR2 SVGAGI (reference sequence). V was trimmed by 5 bases and J by 6 bases, leaving 7 bases between them. CDR3 nucleotide sequence: TGTGCCAGCAGTGACCGCGATGAAAAACTGTTTTTT. Its protein product is CASSDRDEKLFF.

V is TRBV7-9 and J is TRBJ2-7; unclear D gene. Per the germline V gene, CDR1 is SEHNR and CDR2 is FQNEAQ (reference sequence). The CDR3 length is 15 residues. V lost 3 bases, J lost 4 bases, and 16 bases lay in between. This chain's CDR3 is CASSFSYAMGYEQYF. DNA for the CDR3: TGTGCCAGCAGCTTTAGTTACGCTATGGGGTACGAGCAGTACTTC.